This TCR beta chain originates from a study of blood T cell repertoires in COVID-19. Clones were read by immunoSEQ multiplex PCR, and TCRdb kept only the in-frame ones, dropping some. The sample has 90,000 to 110,000 clones, roughly 76% seen once. The CDR3 totals 15 residues. Germline CDR1 reads LNHDA; CDR2 reads SQIVND (reference sequence). Unmatched junction bases numbered 6, after V lost 7 bases and J lost 2 bases. This receptor was identified in a woman between 70 and 85 years old with acute or convalescent COVID-19. The V gene is TRBV19, the J gene TRBJ2-5, with 11 bases matching TRBD2. Sequenced material: peripheral blood. The CDR3 DNA reads TGTGCCAGTACCGGGACTAGCGGCCCTCAAGAGACCCAGTACTTC. Translated: CASTGTSGPQETQYF. Complete variable domain (other parts from reference TRBV19 and TRBJ2-5): DGGITQSPKYLFRKEGQNVTLSCEQNLNHDAMYWYRQDPGQGLRLIYYSQIVNDFQKGDIAEGYSVSREKKESFPLTVTSAQKNPTAFYLCASTGTSGPQETQYFGPGTRLLVL.